A selection of T cell receptor beta chains follows, all from one sample in a study of blood T cell repertoires in COVID-19. This table comes from immunoSEQ multiplex PCR, and its TCRdb copy is limited to in-frame clones, with some not included. The sample carries approximately 470,000 clones, roughly 90% recorded once. The specimen sequenced was PBMCs or T cells enriched from blood (not recorded which). These receptors came from a woman younger than 30 who had recovered from COVID-19. Both conserved end residues are part of each CDR3. Fields, in order: V gene, D gene, clone size, J gene, CDR3 DNA, CDR3 protein. A D gene is named only where the DNA matches it firmly. A clone size is listed for some rows: how often the clone was seen (once, few, many), or a class if it is expanded.

v_gene: TRBV5-6; d_gene: TRBD1; abundance: NA; j_gene: TRBJ1-1; CDR3nt: TGTGCCAGCAGCCCCCAGGGGGGTGAAGCTTTCTTT; CDR3aa: CASSPQGGEAFF
v_gene: TRBV10-3; d_gene: NA; abundance: NA; j_gene: TRBJ2-1; CDR3nt: TGTGCCATCAGTGAGGGGGGCGGAATCTACAATGAGCAGTTCTTC; CDR3aa: CAISEGGGIYNEQFF
v_gene: TRBV5-1; d_gene: NA; abundance: NA; j_gene: TRBJ1-6; CDR3nt: TGCGCCAGCAGCGAGCGGTCAGGCCGAAACTCGAATTCACCCCTCCACTTT; CDR3aa: CASSERSGRNSNSPLHF
v_gene: TRBV5-1; d_gene: NA; abundance: NA; j_gene: TRBJ1-3; CDR3nt: TGCGCCAGCAGCTTGGCGGGGGGCCTCTCTGGAAACACCATATATTTT; CDR3aa: CASSLAGGLSGNTIYF
v_gene: TRBV6-1; d_gene: TRBD1; abundance: NA; j_gene: TRBJ1-5; CDR3nt: TGTGCCAGCAGTGAAGCGGGACAGAAAGGGCAGCCCCAGCATTTT; CDR3aa: CASSEAGQKGQPQHF
v_gene: TRBV27; d_gene: NA; abundance: NA; j_gene: TRBJ1-1; CDR3nt: TGTGCCAGCAGTTTATCGGGTACGGGAGCTGAAGCTTTCTTT; CDR3aa: CASSLSGTGAEAFF
v_gene: TRBV5-4; d_gene: TRBD1; abundance: few; j_gene: TRBJ1-6; CDR3nt: TGTGCCAGCAGCTGGACAGGGGACAATTCACCCCTCCACTTT; CDR3aa: CASSWTGDNSPLHF
v_gene: TRBV19; d_gene: TRBD1; abundance: once; j_gene: TRBJ2-5; CDR3nt: TGTGCCAGTGGTGAACGAGGGGGCCGGGAGACCCAGTACTTC; CDR3aa: CASGERGGRETQYF
v_gene: TRBV2; d_gene: NA; abundance: NA; j_gene: TRBJ1-1; CDR3nt: TGTGCCAGCAATAATGGGCCCATGAACACTGAAGCTTTCTTT; CDR3aa: CASNNGPMNTEAFF
v_gene: TRBV19; d_gene: TRBD1; abundance: NA; j_gene: TRBJ2-1; CDR3nt: TGTGCCAGTAGCCCTGGGGACAGGATATACAATGAGCAGTTCTTC; CDR3aa: CASSPGDRIYNEQFF
v_gene: TRBV5-3; d_gene: TRBD1; abundance: NA; j_gene: TRBJ1-2; CDR3nt: TGTGCCAGAAGGTTGGACTACAGGGGTGGCTACACCTTC; CDR3aa: CARRLDYRGGYTF
v_gene: TRBV9; d_gene: NA; abundance: NA; j_gene: TRBJ1-6; CDR3nt: TGTGCCAGCAGCGCCGACAGAAATTCACCCCTCCACTTT; CDR3aa: CASSADRNSPLHF
v_gene: TRBV30; d_gene: NA; abundance: NA; j_gene: TRBJ2-1; CDR3nt: TGTGCCTGGGCGGTCTACAATGAGCAGTTCTTC; CDR3aa: CAWAVYNEQFF
v_gene: TRBV28; d_gene: TRBD1; abundance: NA; j_gene: TRBJ2-1; CDR3nt: TGTGCCAGCAGTCACACATTCCGGGACAGGCAGTTCTTC; CDR3aa: CASSHTFRDRQFF
v_gene: TRBV6-5; d_gene: TRBD1; abundance: NA; j_gene: TRBJ2-3; CDR3nt: TGTGCCAGCAGTACCGACCGGGACAGGGCAGATACGCAGTATTTT; CDR3aa: CASSTDRDRADTQYF
v_gene: TRBV5-4; d_gene: NA; abundance: NA; j_gene: TRBJ1-1; CDR3nt: TGTGCCAGCAGCTTGGTGGGAGAAATGAACACTGAAGCTTTCTTT; CDR3aa: CASSLVGEMNTEAFF
v_gene: TRBV9; d_gene: TRBD1; abundance: NA; j_gene: TRBJ1-1; CDR3nt: TGTGCCAGCAGCCCGCGGACAGGGAGCGAGGGAGCTTTCTTT; CDR3aa: CASSPRTGSEGAFF
v_gene: TRBV5-5; d_gene: TRBD1; abundance: NA; j_gene: TRBJ2-5; CDR3nt: TGTGCCAGCAGCGACCCCGGAAGGGGGCGGGAGACCCAGTACTTC; CDR3aa: CASSDPGRGRETQYF
v_gene: TRBV2; d_gene: NA; abundance: NA; j_gene: TRBJ2-2; CDR3nt: TGTGCCAGCAGATCGACAGAGAACACCGGGGAGCTGTTTTTT; CDR3aa: CASRSTENTGELFF
v_gene: TRBV5-1; d_gene: TRBD1; abundance: NA; j_gene: TRBJ1-2; CDR3nt: TGCGCCAGCAGCTTTCAGGGGGACTATGGCTACACCTTC; CDR3aa: CASSFQGDYGYTF
v_gene: TRBV7-2; d_gene: NA; abundance: NA; j_gene: TRBJ2-5; CDR3nt: TGTGCCAGCAGCTTCCGGAGGGCCCAGTACTTC; CDR3aa: CASSFRRAQYF
v_gene: TRBV11-2; d_gene: TRBD2; abundance: once; j_gene: TRBJ2-3; CDR3nt: TGTGCCAGCAGCTCTTCTAGCGGGGGCACAGATACGCAGTATTTT; CDR3aa: CASSSSSGGTDTQYF
v_gene: TRBV6-2/TRBV6-3; d_gene: NA; abundance: NA; j_gene: TRBJ1-2; CDR3nt: TGTGCCAGCAGTTCCTCTCGGTTGCTTAACTATGGCTACACCTTC; CDR3aa: CASSSSRLLNYGYTF
v_gene: TRBV11-3; d_gene: TRBD1; abundance: NA; j_gene: TRBJ2-2; CDR3nt: TGTGCCAGCAGCGCTGACAGGGGGCTGAGCGGGGAGCTGTTTTTT; CDR3aa: CASSADRGLSGELFF
v_gene: TRBV29-1; d_gene: TRBD2; abundance: NA; j_gene: TRBJ2-2; CDR3nt: TGCAGCAGTAGCGGGGGGCAGGGCGGGGAGCTGTTTTTT; CDR3aa: CSSSGGQGGELFF
v_gene: TRBV28; d_gene: NA; abundance: NA; j_gene: TRBJ1-2; CDR3nt: TGTGCCAGCAGTCCACCCGCCAGCTATGGCTACACCTTC; CDR3aa: CASSPPASYGYTF
v_gene: TRBV2; d_gene: TRBD1; abundance: NA; j_gene: TRBJ1-1; CDR3nt: TGTGCCGGTATGGCGGGACAGCGACTCGGAGCTTTCTTT; CDR3aa: CAGMAGQRLGAFF
v_gene: TRBV24-1; d_gene: NA; abundance: few; j_gene: TRBJ1-1; CDR3nt: TGTGCCACCAGTGACCCCGGTACTACTGAAGCTTTCTTT; CDR3aa: CATSDPGTTEAFF